Below, 24 T cell receptor beta chains from the same sample are listed, as sequenced in a study of T-cell reconstitution after alpha-beta-depleted transplantation in children. A TCRbeta library incorporating unique molecular identifiers was prepared. A single record per CDR3 protein comes from TCRdb applying MiXCR to the PCR reads. The sample contains about 830,000 distinct CDR3 sequences, about 16% of which appear only once. The sample here was PBMCs, mostly from graft donor cells, taken 360 days after TCRalphabeta/CD19-depleted stem cell transplant. The receptors come from a male patient between 10 and 17 years old who had a stem cell transplant for acute lymphoblastic leukemia, so the T cells may come from the graft donor.

V is TRBV4-1 and J is TRBJ1-1; 7 nucleotides agree with TRBD1. With V trimmed by 8 bases and J by 7 bases, 13 bases remained unmatched. Germline loops: CDR1 MGHRA, CDR2 YSYEKL. The CDR3 is made up of 14 amino acids. This CDR3 is CASGTSTGFSEAFF. The CDR3 DNA reads as TGCGCCAGCGGAACCTCGACAGGGTTTAGTGAAGCTTTCTTT.

This sequence joins TRBV20-1 and TRBJ1-6; tentatively, D is TRBD1 (5 bases). The CDR3 consists of 14 residues. The ends were cut back, 3 bases at V and 7 bases at J, with 13 bases in the middle. The germline gives CDR1 DFQATT, CDR2 SNEGSKA (reference sequence). CDR3 sequence reads: CSARGGFSNSPLHF. Here the CDR3 DNA reads TGCAGTGCTAGGGGGGGGTTTTCCAATTCACCCCTCCACTTT.

The rearrangement links TRBV7-3 to TRBJ2-2, with 7 bases matching TRBD2. The CDR3 totals 15 residues. Germline V lookup: CDR1 SGHTA, CDR2 FQGTGA. J gave up 2 bases and V 2 bases, and 2 bases lay outside the gene matches. CDR3 sequence (DNA): TGTGCCAGCAGCTTAGGGGACTATAACACCGGGGAGCTGTTTTTT. Its translation: CASSLGDYNTGELFF.

This clonotype was observed a handful of times. CDR3 bases: TGTGCCAGCAGTTTAAGAAGGGATGAGCAGTTCTTC. Protein sequence: CASSLRRDEQFF. This sequence joins TRBV28 and TRBJ2-1; D is unclear. This CDR3 is 12 amino acids long. CDR1 MDHEN and CDR2 SYDVKM come from the germline V gene. Trimming left V 2 bases short and J 8 bases short, with 7 bases between.

The J gene is TRBJ2-1, the V gene TRBV5-1, with D perhaps TRBD2 (5 bases). Deletions cut 0 bases from V and 6 bases from J, with 10 bases between. Germline loops: CDR1 SGHRS, CDR2 YFSETQ. This CDR3 has 14 residues. This CDR3 reads CASSLVLAVNEQFF. The CDR3 nucleotides read TGCGCCAGCAGCTTGGTTCTAGCAGTCAATGAGCAGTTCTTC.

The J gene is TRBJ2-2, the V gene TRBV12-3 or TRBV12-4; TRBD1 matches at 9 bases. J was trimmed by 3 bases and V by 6 bases; bases with no gene match: 2. The CDR3 runs 14 residues. In DNA form, the CDR3 reads TGTGCCAGCAGACAGGGGGCAGACACCGGGGAGCTGTTTTTT. Its protein is CASRQGADTGELFF.

The chain carries TRBV2 and TRBJ1-6; 7 bases line up with TRBD1. Germline-derived CDR1 and CDR2 are SNHLY and FYNNEI. The V and J ends lost 6 bases and 10 bases, in that order; junction bases with no gene match: 9. The CDR3 length is 14 residues. The CDR3 loop is CASRPEGAGSPLHF. CDR3 bases: TGTGCCAGCAGACCTGAGGGGGCAGGATCACCCCTCCACTTT.

This clonotype was counted only a few times. The chain combines TRBV20-1 with TRBJ2-7; no clear D gene. V shed 4 bases and J shed 2 bases, with 18 bases lying between them. This CDR3 has 15 residues. Germline CDR1 reads DFQATT; CDR2 reads SNEGSKA (reference sequence). The CDR3 is CSATEPTKSPYEQYF. The CDR3 DNA reads as TGCAGTGCTACGGAGCCGACAAAATCCCCCTACGAGCAGTACTTC.

The chain employs TRBV13 and TRBJ2-7; a possible D gene is TRBD2 (6 bases). The CDR3 length is 14 residues. V was cut by 3 bases and J by 2 bases, with 11 bases left in between. Germline CDR1 and CDR2: PRHDT and FYEKMQ (reference sequence). The CDR3 nucleotides are TGTGCCAGCAGCTTTGGCGGGAACCCCTACGAGCAGTACTTC. Its protein product is CASSFGGNPYEQYF.

As to this clonotype: At one boundary the junction diverges from the germline segment, which might be a read error. The rearrangement uses TRBV28 and TRBJ2-2; 7 nucleotides match TRBD1. CDR1 and CDR2 from the germline V gene are MDHEN and SYDVKM. This CDR3 comprises 13 residues. CDR3: CAGRGWNTGELFF. CDR3 DNA: TGTGCCGGCAGGGGGTGGAACACCGGGGAGCTGTTTTTT.

DNA of the CDR3: TGTGCCATCAGCCTGGGGAGAGGGAGTAACACTGAAGCTTTCTTT. It yields the protein CAISLGRGSNTEAFF. The V call is TRBV28, the J call TRBJ1-1; D ambiguous. The CDR3 contains 15 residues. The V and J ends lost 10 bases and 2 bases respectively, with 20 bases between them. In germline, CDR1 is MDHEN, CDR2 SYDVKM.

This clonotype was seen a few times. The rearrangement links TRBV10-3 to TRBJ2-7; 12 bases fit TRBD2. The CDR3 is made up of 14 amino acids. V shed 6 bases and J 6 bases; nucleotides not matched to a gene: 6. Germline loops: CDR1 ENHRY, CDR2 SYGVKD. The CDR3 bases are TGTGCCATCAGGCCGGGACTAGCGGGTAGCGAGCAGTACTTC. This codes for CAIRPGLAGSEQYF.

The table lists this clonotype with a few counts. J is TRBJ1-2 and V is TRBV7-4, with unresolved D. CDR1 is SGHVT, CDR2 SQSDAQ, per germline. This CDR3 is built from 8 residues. Trimming took off 11 bases at V and 6 bases at J, with 4 bases between the two ends. CDR3 sequence reads: CAAHGYTF. Here the CDR3 DNA reads TGTGCCGCCCATGGCTACACCTTC.

This clonotype was detected only a few times. The V call is TRBV18, the J call TRBJ2-1; TRBD2 matches at 10 bases. In germline, CDR1 is KGHSH, CDR2 LQKENI. The CDR3 spans 19 residues. Losses at the gene ends were 0 bases for V and 0 bases for J; bases not matched to a gene: 8. CDR3 sequence reads: CASSPPLESSGSSYNEQFF. The CDR3 bases are TGTGCCAGCTCACCACCGTTGGAATCTAGCGGGAGCTCCTACAATGAGCAGTTCTTC.

Many counts were recorded for this clonotype. The CDR3 protein is CASSLEGAGETQYF. DNA of the CDR3: TGTGCCAGCAGTTTGGAGGGGGCCGGAGAGACCCAGTACTTC. V and J are TRBV12-3 or TRBV12-4 and TRBJ2-5, with D possibly TRBD1 on 7 matching bases. With 3 bases removed from V and 4 bases from J, the gap between germline ends came to 12 bases. The CDR3 is 14 residues long.

The rearrangement uses TRBV29-1 and TRBJ2-1, with TRBD1 identical over 9 bases. The V gene's germline CDR1 is SQVTM and CDR2 ANQGSEA. The CDR3 consists of 13 residues. V trimming: 3 bases; J trimming: 9 bases; junction bases outside the gene matches: 6. In DNA, the CDR3 is TGCAGCGTTGATGGACAGGGGCGGAGTGAGCAGTTCTTC. Translation: CSVDGQGRSEQFF.

The chain carries TRBV12-3 or TRBV12-4 and TRBJ2-4; 12 nucleotides align to TRBD1. CDR3 length: 15 amino acids. V lost 6 bases and J lost 2; bases outside the gene matches: 2. The CDR3 DNA reads as TGTGCCAGCAGCCGGGACAGGGGGCCCAAAAACATTCAGTACTTC. Translation: CASSRDRGPKNIQYF.

This clonotype has a handful of counts. The V gene is TRBV12-3 or TRBV12-4, the J gene TRBJ1-1; the D gene is possibly TRBD1 (5 bases). Trimming stripped 3 bases from V and 5 bases from J, with 13 bases between. The CDR3 sequence is 14 residues long. The CDR3 spells CASSFPQGGTEAFF. In nucleotides, the CDR3 is TGTGCCAGCAGTTTCCCGCAGGGCGGTACTGAAGCTTTCTTT.

The genes are TRBV7-9 and TRBJ2-2; tentatively, D is TRBD2 (6 bases). From germline, CDR1 is SEHNR and CDR2 FQNEAQ (reference sequence). The CDR3 is 17 amino acids. V was shortened by 2 bases and J by 1 base, with 14 bases between the two germline ends. CDR3 residues: CASSLRASDRNTGELFF. CDR3 in DNA: TGTGCCAGCAGCTTACGGGCTAGCGACCGGAACACCGGGGAGCTGTTTTTT.

The J gene is TRBJ1-1, the V gene TRBV29-1; TRBD1 agrees at 7 bases. CDR1 is SQVTM and CDR2 is ANQGSEA in the germline V gene. The V and J ends lost 6 bases and 4 bases, in that order; junction bases with no gene match: 11. This CDR3 is built from 14 residues. CDR3 in DNA: TGCAGCGTGGCCCTTTCGAGGGGGCGCACTGAAGCTTTCTTT. Translated, it gives CSVALSRGRTEAFF.

CDR3 residues: CASTRGGSSYEQYF. The DNA of the CDR3 is TGTGCCAGCACTAGGGGGGGTAGCTCCTACGAGCAGTACTTC. The rearrangement uses TRBV6-1 and TRBJ2-7, with D perhaps TRBD2 (7 bases). V lost 7 bases and J lost 0, with 13 bases in between. The CDR3 extends over 14 amino acids. The germline CDR1 and CDR2 sequences are MNHNS and SASEGT.

CDR3 loop: CASSVHFVAKNIQYF. The CDR3 region has the DNA TGTGCCAGCAGTGTCCATTTCGTAGCCAAAAACATTCAGTACTTC. The V and J genes are TRBV2 and TRBJ2-4; D gene unclear. CDR1 is SNHLY, CDR2 FYNNEI, per germline. The CDR3 totals 15 residues. The V gene lost 4 bases and the J gene lost 0 bases, with 10 bases spanning the gap.

The table lists this clonotype with a few counts. Here the CDR3 DNA reads TGTGCCAGCAGCGTGAGCCCCTGGGATCAGCCCCAGCATTTT. Protein product: CASSVSPWDQPQHF. The gene calls are TRBV9 and TRBJ1-5; D call uncertain. Trimming left V 2 bases short and J 5 bases short, with 11 bases between. Germline loops: CDR1 SGDLS, CDR2 YYNGEE. The CDR3 covers 14 residues. Full variable domain (remainder filled in from reference TRBV9 and TRBJ1-5): DSGVTQTPKHLITATGQRVTLRCSPRSGDLSVYWYQQSLDQGLQFLIQYYNGEERAKGNILERFSAQQFPDLHSELNLSSLELGDSALYFCASSVSPWDQPQHFGDGTRLSIL.

This rearrangement joins TRBV18 to TRBJ2-5, with D perhaps matching TRBD2 (5 bases). V was clipped by 1 base and J by 5 bases, with 17 bases between them. CDR1 is KGHSH and CDR2 is LQKENI in the germline V gene. There are 16 residues in the CDR3. The CDR3 here is CASSPQSGADLETQYF. In nucleotides, the CDR3 is TGTGCCAGCTCACCACAAAGCGGAGCGGATTTGGAGACCCAGTACTTC.